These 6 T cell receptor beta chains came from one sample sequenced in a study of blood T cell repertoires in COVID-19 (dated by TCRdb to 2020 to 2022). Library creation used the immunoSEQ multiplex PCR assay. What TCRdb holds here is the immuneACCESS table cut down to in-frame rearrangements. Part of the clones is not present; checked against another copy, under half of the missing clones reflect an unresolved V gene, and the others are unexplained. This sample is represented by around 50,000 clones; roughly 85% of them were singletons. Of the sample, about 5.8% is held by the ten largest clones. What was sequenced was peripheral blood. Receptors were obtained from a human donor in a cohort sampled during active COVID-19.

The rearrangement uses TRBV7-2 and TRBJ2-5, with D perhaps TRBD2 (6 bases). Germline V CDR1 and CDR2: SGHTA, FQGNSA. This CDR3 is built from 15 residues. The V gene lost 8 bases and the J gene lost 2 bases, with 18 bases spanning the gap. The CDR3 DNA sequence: TGTGCCAGCGCGCTCGGAGCGGGTCCGCAAGAGACCCAGTACTTC. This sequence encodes CASALGAGPQETQYF.

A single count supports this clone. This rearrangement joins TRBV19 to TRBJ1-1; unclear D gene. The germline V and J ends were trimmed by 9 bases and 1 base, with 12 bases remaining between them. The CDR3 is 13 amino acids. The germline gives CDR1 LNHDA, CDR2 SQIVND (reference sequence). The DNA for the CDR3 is TGTGCCAGCCGGTTCTATAGGAACACTGAAGCTTTCTTT. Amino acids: CASRFYRNTEAFF.

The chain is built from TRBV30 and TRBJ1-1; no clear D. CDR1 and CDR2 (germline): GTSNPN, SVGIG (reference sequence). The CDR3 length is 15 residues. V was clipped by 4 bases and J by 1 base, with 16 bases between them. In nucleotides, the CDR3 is TGTGCCTGGAACGGAGGCCTGGGAGCGAACACTGAAGCTTTCTTT. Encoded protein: CAWNGGLGANTEAFF.

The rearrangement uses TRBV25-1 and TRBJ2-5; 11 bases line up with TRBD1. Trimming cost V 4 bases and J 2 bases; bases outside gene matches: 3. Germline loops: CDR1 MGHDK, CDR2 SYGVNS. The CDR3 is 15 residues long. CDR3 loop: CASSGGTGGQETQYF. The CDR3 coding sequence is TGTGCCAGCAGTGGGGGGACAGGGGGTCAAGAGACCCAGTACTTC.

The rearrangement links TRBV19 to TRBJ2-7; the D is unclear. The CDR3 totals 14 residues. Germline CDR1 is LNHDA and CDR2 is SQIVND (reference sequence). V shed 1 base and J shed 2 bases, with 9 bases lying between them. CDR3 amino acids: CASSIVHSTYEQYF. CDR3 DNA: TGTGCCAGTAGTATAGTACACAGTACCTACGAGCAGTACTTC.

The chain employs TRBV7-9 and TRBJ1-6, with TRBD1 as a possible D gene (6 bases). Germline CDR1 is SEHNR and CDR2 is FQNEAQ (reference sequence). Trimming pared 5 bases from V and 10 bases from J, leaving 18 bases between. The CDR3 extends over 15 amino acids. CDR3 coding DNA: TGTGCCAGCAGCCCCCCCAGGGACAACGGGTCACCCCTCCACTTT. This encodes CASSPPRDNGSPLHF.